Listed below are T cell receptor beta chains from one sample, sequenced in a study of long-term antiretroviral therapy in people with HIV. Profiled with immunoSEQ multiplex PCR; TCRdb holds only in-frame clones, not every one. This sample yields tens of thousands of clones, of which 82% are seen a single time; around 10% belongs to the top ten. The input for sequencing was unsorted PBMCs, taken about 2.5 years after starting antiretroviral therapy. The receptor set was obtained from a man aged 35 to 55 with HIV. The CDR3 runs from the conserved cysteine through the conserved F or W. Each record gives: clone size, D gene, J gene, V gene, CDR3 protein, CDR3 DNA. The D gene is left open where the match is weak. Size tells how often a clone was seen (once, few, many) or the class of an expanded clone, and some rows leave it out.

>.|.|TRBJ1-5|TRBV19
CASSISTGFSNQPQHF
TGTGCCAGTAGTATCTCCACAGGGTTTAGCAATCAGCCCCAGCATTTT
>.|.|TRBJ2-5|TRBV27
CASSLLGIGETQYF
TGTGCCAGCAGTTTATTAGGGATCGGGGAGACCCAGTACTTC
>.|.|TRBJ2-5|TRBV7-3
CASSLGGGPQETQYF
TGTGCCAGCAGCTTAGGAGGAGGGCCACAAGAGACCCAGTACTTC
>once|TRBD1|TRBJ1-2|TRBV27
CASSLTGGYGYTF
TGTGCCAGCAGTCTCACAGGGGGCTATGGCTACACCTTC
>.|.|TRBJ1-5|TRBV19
CASKLGGTPQHF
TGTGCCAGTAAACTCGGGGGGACGCCCCAGCATTTT
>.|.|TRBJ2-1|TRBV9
CASSWTDYNEQFF
TGTGCCAGCAGTTGGACAGACTACAATGAGCAGTTCTTC
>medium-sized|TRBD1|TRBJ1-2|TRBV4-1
CASSQEGGDRDDYTF
TGCGCCAGCAGCCAAGAGGGGGGGGACAGGGACGACTACACCTTC
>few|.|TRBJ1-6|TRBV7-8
CASSPTKSGSYNSPLHF
TGTGCCAGCAGCCCCACTAAGTCCGGCTCCTATAATTCACCCCTCCACTTT
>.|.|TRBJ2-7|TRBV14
CASSQTAGRVEQYF
TGTGCCAGCAGCCAAACCGCCGGACGGGTCGAGCAGTACTTC
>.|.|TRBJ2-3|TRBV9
CASSPRLSALGDTQYF
TGTGCCAGCAGCCCACGTCTAAGCGCCCTCGGAGATACGCAGTATTTT
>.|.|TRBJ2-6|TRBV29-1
CSVDGGANVLTF
TGCAGCGTTGATGGAGGGGCCAACGTCCTGACTTTC
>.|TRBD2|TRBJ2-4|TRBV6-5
CASTPTSGGNIQYF
TGTGCCAGCACCCCTACCAGCGGGGGCAACATTCAGTACTTC
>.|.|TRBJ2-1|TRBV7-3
CASSLYDSASYNEQFF
TGTGCCAGCAGCTTATACGACTCCGCCTCCTACAATGAGCAGTTCTTC
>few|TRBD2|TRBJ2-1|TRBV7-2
CASSLRTRTYNEQFF
TGTGCCAGCAGCTTAAGGACTAGGACCTACAATGAGCAGTTCTTC
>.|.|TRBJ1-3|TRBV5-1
CASSLTGQPLSGNTIYF
TGCGCCAGCAGCTTGACGGGCCAGCCTCTCTCTGGAAACACCATATATTTT
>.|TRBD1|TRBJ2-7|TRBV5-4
CASAQSGTGAYEQYF
TGTGCCAGCGCACAGTCGGGGACAGGAGCCTACGAGCAGTACTTC
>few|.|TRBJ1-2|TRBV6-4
CASRSPGGGYTF
TGTGCCAGCAGGAGCCCGGGTGGTGGCTACACCTTC
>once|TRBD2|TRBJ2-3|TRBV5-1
CASSSLASGGSTDTQYF
TGCGCCAGCAGCTCCCTGGCTAGCGGGGGATCCACAGATACGCAGTATTTT
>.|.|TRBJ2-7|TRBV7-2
CASSLAMTNHEQYF
TGTGCCAGCAGCTTAGCTATGACCAACCACGAGCAGTACTTC
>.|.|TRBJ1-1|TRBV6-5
CASHPTPGGNTEAFF
TGTGCCAGCCACCCAACCCCGGGAGGGAACACTGAAGCTTTCTTT
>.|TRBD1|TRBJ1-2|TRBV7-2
CASSVTPQGANYGYTF
TGTGCCAGCAGCGTCACACCACAGGGGGCGAACTATGGCTACACCTTC
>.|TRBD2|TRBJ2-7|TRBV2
CASSDRGGDEQKQYF
TGTGCCAGCAGTGACCGGGGGGGGGACGAGCAGAAGCAGTACTTC
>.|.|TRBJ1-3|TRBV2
CASSEWGSGNTIYF
TGTGCCAGCAGTGAATGGGGATCTGGAAACACCATATATTTT
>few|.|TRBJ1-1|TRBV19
CASSYPRSNTEAFF
TGTGCCAGTAGTTATCCTCGGTCGAACACTGAAGCTTTCTTT
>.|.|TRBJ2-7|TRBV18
CASSPGTSWLQKSYEQYF
TGTGCCAGCTCACCAGGGACGTCGTGGCTGCAGAAGTCCTACGAGCAGTACTTC
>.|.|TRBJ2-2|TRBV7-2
CASSLYSTNTGELFF
TGTGCCAGCAGCTTGTACTCGACGAACACCGGGGAGCTGTTTTTT
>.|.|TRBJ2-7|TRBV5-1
CASSLAGSLYEQYF
TGCGCCAGCAGCTTGGCAGGGTCCCTCTACGAGCAGTACTTC
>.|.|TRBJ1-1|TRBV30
CACIKGPTEAFF
TGTGCCTGTATAAAAGGCCCCACTGAAGCTTTCTTT
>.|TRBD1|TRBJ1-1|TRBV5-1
CASSSDTGTETNTEAFF
TGCGCCAGCAGCTCCGATACCGGGACAGAGACGAACACTGAAGCTTTCTTT
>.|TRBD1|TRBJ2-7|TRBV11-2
CASSPNKRDRGSSYEQYF
TGTGCCAGCAGCCCCAATAAACGGGACAGGGGAAGCTCCTACGAGCAGTACTTC
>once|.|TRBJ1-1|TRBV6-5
CASKVHGETEAFF
TGTGCCAGCAAAGTTCATGGGGAGACTGAAGCTTTCTTT
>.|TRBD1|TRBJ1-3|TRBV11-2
CASSQRTGGNTIYF
TGTGCCAGCAGCCAAAGGACAGGGGGGAACACCATATATTTT
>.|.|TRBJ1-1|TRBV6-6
CASSYPSDKTEAFF
TGTGCCAGCAGTTACCCCTCGGACAAAACTGAAGCTTTCTTT
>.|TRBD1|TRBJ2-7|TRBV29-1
CSVGDSSYEQYF
TGCAGCGTTGGGGACAGCAGTTACGAGCAGTACTTC
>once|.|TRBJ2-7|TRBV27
CASSGSGGGYEQYF
TGTGCCAGCTCAGGAAGCGGTGGGGGCTACGAGCAGTACTTC